These T cell receptor beta chains were read from a single sample in a study of beta chain features in type 1 diabetes. This table comes from immunoSEQ multiplex PCR, and its TCRdb copy is limited to in-frame clones, with some not included. The table has around 350,000 clones, around 13% seen once. The sample consisted of naive CD4+ T cells from blood. The receptors stem from a man aged 18-30 years in good health. The CDR3 runs from the conserved cysteine through the conserved F or W. The D gene is left open where the match is weak. Some rows mark clone size as missing; the rest say once, few, many or name a class of expanded clone.

cdr3_aa	cdr3_nt	j_call	d_call	v_call	clone_size
CASSPDTMFSYEQYF	TGTGCCAGCAGCCCGGACACCATGTTCTCCTACGAGCAGTACTTC	TRBJ2-7	NA	TRBV13	few
CAIRGTADTQYF	TGTGCCATCAGAGGGACAGCTGATACGCAGTATTTT	TRBJ2-3	TRBD1	TRBV10-3	NA
CAWSWADTQYF	TGTGCCTGGAGCTGGGCTGATACGCAGTATTTT	TRBJ2-3	NA	TRBV30	few
CASSSWRGNTGELFF	TGTGCCAGCAGCTCCTGGAGGGGGAACACCGGGGAGCTGTTTTTT	TRBJ2-2	NA	TRBV7-6	NA
CASSLYVGDNSYEQYF	TGCGCCAGCAGCTTGTATGTGGGAGACAACTCCTACGAGCAGTACTTC	TRBJ2-7	NA	TRBV5-1	NA
CAWSGTGNQPQHF	TGTGCCTGGAGTGGGACAGGCAATCAGCCCCAGCATTTT	TRBJ1-5	NA	TRBV30	few
CASSFLGQINEQFF	TGCGCCAGCAGCTTCCTGGGACAGATCAATGAGCAGTTCTTC	TRBJ2-1	TRBD1	TRBV5-1	NA
CASSPVAARETQYF	TGTGCCAGCAGCCCAGTGGCGGCACGGGAGACCCAGTACTTC	TRBJ2-5	NA	TRBV11-2	NA
CASSEGDLSGGELFF	TGTGCCAGCAGTGAAGGCGATCTCTCGGGCGGGGAGCTGTTTTTT	TRBJ2-2	NA	TRBV2	few
CVTSRGLTGDSPLHF	TGTGTGACTTCCAGGGGTCTGACAGGGGACTCACCCCTCCACTTT	TRBJ1-6	TRBD1	TRBV19	few
CASSIGGSESLTRGYTF	TGTGCCAGTAGTATAGGTGGCAGTGAGTCACTAACTCGTGGCTACACCTTC	TRBJ1-2	NA	TRBV19	NA
CASSQMVGSLTDTQYF	TGTGCCAGCAGCCAGATGGTTGGCTCTTTGACAGATACGCAGTATTTT	TRBJ2-3	NA	TRBV7-2	NA
CASSSTPTGTNTEAFF	TGTGCCAGCAGCTCGACGCCGACAGGGACGAACACTGAAGCTTTCTTT	TRBJ1-1	TRBD1	TRBV5-4	few
CAIRTWTGGGTEAFF	TGTGCCATCAGGACATGGACAGGGGGAGGGACTGAAGCTTTCTTT	TRBJ1-1	TRBD1	TRBV10-3	few
CASSLEQGPDSPLHF	TGTGCCAGCAGCCTGGAACAGGGCCCGGATTCACCCCTCCACTTT	TRBJ1-6	NA	TRBV5-6	few
CAISEPRTSKETQYF	TGTGCCATCAGTGAGCCTCGGACTAGCAAAGAGACCCAGTACTTC	TRBJ2-5	TRBD2	TRBV10-3	few
CASSMAVSPGELFF	TGTGCCAGTAGTATGGCAGTCTCCCCCGGGGAGCTGTTTTTT	TRBJ2-2	NA	TRBV19	few
CASSFGLAGTGELFF	TGCGCCAGCAGCTTCGGACTAGCGGGAACCGGGGAGCTGTTTTTT	TRBJ2-2	TRBD2	TRBV5-1	NA
CASSLDRGADTQYF	TGTGCCAGCAGCTTAGATCGGGGGGCAGATACGCAGTATTTT	TRBJ2-3	TRBD2	TRBV7-9	few
CAWSARTSANTGELFF	TGTGCCTGGAGTGCACGGACTAGCGCGAACACCGGGGAGCTGTTTTTT	TRBJ2-2	TRBD2	TRBV30	NA
CSARGQGRVTF	TGCAGTGCTAGAGGACAGGGAAGGGTTACCTTC	TRBJ1-2	TRBD1	TRBV20-1	NA
CASSILGGEAFF	TGTGCCAGTAGTATTTTGGGGGGGGAAGCTTTCTTT	TRBJ1-1	NA	TRBV19	few
CASSLTGGAPWNEQFF	TGTGCCAGCAGCTTGACCGGGGGGGCCCCGTGGAATGAGCAGTTCTTC	TRBJ2-1	TRBD2	TRBV7-2	NA
CASSRPRQGGRQPQHF	TGTGCCAGTAGTAGACCTCGACAGGGCGGTCGTCAGCCCCAGCATTTT	TRBJ1-5	TRBD1	TRBV19	few
CASSQELARHNEQFF	TGCGCCAGCAGCCAAGAACTAGCGCGTCACAATGAGCAGTTCTTC	TRBJ2-1	TRBD2	TRBV4-3	NA
CAWSVMRAQYF	TGTGCCTGGAGTGTGATGCGGGCCCAGTACTTC	TRBJ2-5	NA	TRBV30	NA
CASSAGHTNQPQHF	TGTGCCAGCAGCGCCGGACACACAAATCAGCCCCAGCATTTT	TRBJ1-5	NA	TRBV9	NA
CASSPEENSGNTIYF	TGTGCCAGCTCACCTGAAGAGAACTCTGGAAACACCATATATTTT	TRBJ1-3	NA	TRBV18	NA
CASSLKARQGMGSPLHF	TGTGCCAGCAGCTTGAAGGCCAGACAGGGGATGGGATCACCCCTCCACTTT	TRBJ1-6	TRBD1	TRBV5-4	NA
CASSLSYTSGRGFF	TGTGCCAGCAGTTTATCCTATACTAGCGGTAGAGGGTTCTTC	TRBJ2-1	TRBD2	TRBV28	NA
CASSQGARENTGELFF	TGTGCCAGCAGCCAAGGGGCCAGGGAGAACACCGGGGAGCTGTTTTTT	TRBJ2-2	NA	TRBV4-2	NA
CASSTGTGIEETQYF	TGCGCCAGCAGCACCGGGACAGGGATTGAAGAGACCCAGTACTTC	TRBJ2-5	TRBD1	TRBV5-1	few
CASSLGAAGEGDTQYF	TGTGCCAGCAGCCTGGGGGCAGCGGGAGAGGGAGATACGCAGTATTTT	TRBJ2-3	TRBD2	TRBV4-2	few